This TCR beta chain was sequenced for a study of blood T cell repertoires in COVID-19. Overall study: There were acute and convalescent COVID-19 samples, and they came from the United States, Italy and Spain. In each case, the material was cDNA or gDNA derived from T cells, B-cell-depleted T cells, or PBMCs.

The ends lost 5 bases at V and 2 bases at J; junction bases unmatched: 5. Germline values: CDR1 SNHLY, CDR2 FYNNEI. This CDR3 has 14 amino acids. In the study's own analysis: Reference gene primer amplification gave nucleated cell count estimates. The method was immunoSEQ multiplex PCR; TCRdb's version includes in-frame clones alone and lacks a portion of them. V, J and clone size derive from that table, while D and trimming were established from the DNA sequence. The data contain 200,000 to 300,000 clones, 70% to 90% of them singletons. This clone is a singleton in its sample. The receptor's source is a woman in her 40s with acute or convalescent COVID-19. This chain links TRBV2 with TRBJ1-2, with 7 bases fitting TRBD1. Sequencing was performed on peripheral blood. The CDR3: CASSPTGQNYGYTF. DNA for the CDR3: TGTGCCAGCAGTCCTACGGGACAGAACTATGGCTACACCTTC.